One sample yielded the 14 T cell receptor beta chains listed below, sequenced in a study of blood T cell repertoires in COVID-19. Repertoires were generated with immunoSEQ multiplex PCR, while TCRdb's copy carries only in-frame clones and drops some. This table has approximately 170,000 clones, about 90% appearing once. The specimen was peripheral blood. The receptors come from a woman aged 55-69 years with COVID-19, enrolled during active disease.

CDR3 sequence reads: CASSWTVGETQYF. The CDR3 nucleotides are TGTGCCAGCAGCTGGACAGTGGGGGAGACCCAGTACTTC. This rearrangement joins TRBV5-4 to TRBJ2-5; possible D gene TRBD1, 6 bases. The germline V gene encodes CDR1 SGHNT and CDR2 YYREEE (reference sequence). This CDR3 is built from 13 residues. The germline V and J ends were trimmed by 3 bases and 5 bases, with 11 bases remaining between them.

The chain links TRBV2 to TRBJ2-7; D remains unclear. CDR3 length: 12 residues. The V end lost 1 base, the J end lost 3 bases, and 4 bases lay between the germline ends. CDR1 SNHLY and CDR2 FYNNEI come from the germline V gene. The CDR3 loop reads CASSEGSYEQYF. CDR3 bases: TGTGCCAGCAGTGAAGGGAGCTACGAGCAGTACTTC. Full variable domain (rest looked up from reference TRBV2 and TRBJ2-7): EPEVTQTPSHQVTQMGQEVILRCVPISNHLYFYWYRQILGQKVEFLVSFYNNEISEKSEIFDDQFSVERPDGSNFTLKIRSTKLEDSAMYFCASSEGSYEQYFGPGTRLTVT.

The chain employs TRBV5-1 and TRBJ1-5, with 8 bases matching TRBD1. The CDR3 is 17 residues long. Trimming cost V 4 bases and J 4 bases; bases outside gene matches: 13. Germline-derived CDR1 and CDR2 are SGHRS and YFSETQ. The CDR3 sequence is CASSPGTGSLFNQPQHF. CDR3 nucleotides: TGCGCCAGCAGCCCCGGGACAGGATCCTTATTTAATCAGCCCCAGCATTTT. The complete variable domain, with remaining parts taken from reference TRBV5-1 and TRBJ1-5, reads KAGVTQTPRYLIKTRGQQVTLSCSPISGHRSVSWYQQTPGQGLQFLFEYFSETQRNKGNFPGRFSGRQFSNSRSEMNVSTLELGDSALYLCASSPGTGSLFNQPQHFGDGTRLSIL.

The rearrangement uses TRBV9 and TRBJ1-4; weak D call: TRBD1 (6 bases). V lost 4 bases and J 3 bases, leaving 13 bases between the germline ends. The CDR3 loop spans 15 amino acids. CDR1 is SGDLS and CDR2 is YYNGEE in the germline V gene. CDR3 amino acids: CASSPGGASNEKLFF. The DNA of the CDR3 is TGTGCCAGCAGCCCTGGGGGGGCTTCTAATGAAAAACTGTTTTTT.

The rearrangement joins TRBV6-2 or TRBV6-3 to TRBJ1-5, with D perhaps TRBD1 (5 bases). The CDR3 contains 13 residues. With 4 bases removed from V and 3 bases from J, the gap between germline ends came to 7 bases. Germline-derived CDR1 and CDR2 are MNHEY and SVGEGT. CDR3 in DNA: TGTGCCAGCAGTTCAGGGCTCAATCAGCCCCAGCATTTT. It translates to CASSSGLNQPQHF.

This clone came up once. The gene calls are TRBV9 and TRBJ2-3; D gene ambiguous. V lost 0 bases and J 3 bases, leaving 8 bases between the germline ends. CDR3 size: 14 residues. Looked up from germline, CDR1 is SGDLS and CDR2 is YYNGEE. CDR3 sequence reads: CASSVGLMTDTQYF. The CDR3 nucleotides are TGTGCCAGCAGCGTAGGACTGATGACAGATACGCAGTATTTT.

This chain connects TRBV19 to TRBJ2-7; 12 nucleotides match TRBD2. The CDR3 runs 16 residues. V dropped 5 bases and J dropped 6; count of bases not matched to a gene: 11. Germline loops: CDR1 LNHDA, CDR2 SQIVND (reference sequence). For the CDR3, the DNA is TGTGCCAGTAGTGCCACTCCTAGCGGGAGGGCCGGCGAGCAGTACTTC. Its translation: CASSATPSGRAGEQYF.

This clone was recorded only once. V and J are TRBV10-3 and TRBJ2-5; D remains unclear. This CDR3 has 16 residues. V lost 7 bases and J 5 bases, leaving 23 bases between the germline ends. The germline CDR1 and CDR2 sequences are ENHRY and SYGVKD. The DNA for the CDR3 is TGTGCCATCACCAATGATCCAGTTGGAGTCCGGGAGACCCAGTACTTC. Translated: CAITNDPVGVRETQYF.

V usage is TRBV6-2 or TRBV6-3 and J usage is TRBJ1-6; D is possibly TRBD1 (5 bases). The germline V and J ends were trimmed by 2 bases and 5 bases, with 13 bases remaining between them. The CDR3 runs 16 residues. In germline, CDR1 is MNHEY, CDR2 SVGEGT. This CDR3 reads CASSYSRGLNNSPLHF. CDR3 DNA sequence: TGTGCCAGCAGTTACAGTCGGGGACTGAATAATTCACCCCTCCACTTT.

The V gene is TRBV9, the J gene TRBJ2-2; D is unclear. Germline V gives CDR1 SGDLS, CDR2 YYNGEE. This CDR3 comprises 15 residues. The germline V and J ends were trimmed by 0 bases and 5 bases, with 11 bases remaining between them. CDR3 in amino acids: CASSVGARGTGELFF. CDR3 nucleotides: TGTGCCAGCAGCGTAGGGGCTCGTGGAACCGGGGAGCTGTTTTTT.

CDR3 nucleotide sequence: TGTGCCAGCAGTTTACCAGGTTCGAACACTGAAGCTTTCTTT. Translated: CASSLPGSNTEAFF. The rearrangement joins TRBV27 to TRBJ1-1, with no clear D. The germline V gene has CDR1 MNHEY and CDR2 SMNVEV (reference sequence). V dropped 2 bases and J dropped 1 base, with 8 bases sitting between them. The CDR3 covers 14 residues.

J is TRBJ2-1 and V is TRBV4-2, with 12 bases identical to TRBD2. Germline V gene sequence: CDR1 LGHNA, CDR2 YNFKEQ. The CDR3 has 18 amino acids. The V segment lost 0 bases and the J segment 3 bases; nucleotides outside the gene matches: 6. The CDR3 sequence is CASSQELAGGAGYNEQFF. The CDR3 nucleotides read TGTGCCAGCAGCCAAGAACTAGCGGGAGGTGCCGGCTACAATGAGCAGTTCTTC.

This clone was picked up one time. The chain joins TRBV28 to TRBJ2-7; D not resolved. The CDR3 spans 12 residues. Germline V gives CDR1 MDHEN, CDR2 SYDVKM. V was trimmed by 3 bases and J by 4 bases, leaving 7 bases between them. CDR3: CASSFSNYEQYF. The CDR3 nucleotides are TGTGCCAGCAGTTTTAGTAATTACGAGCAGTACTTC.

In this sample, this clone turned up a few times. The DNA for the CDR3 is TGTGCCAGTAGTATAGTGAGCGGGAGCACTGAAGCTTTCTTT. This gives the protein CASSIVSGSTEAFF. The chain employs TRBV19 and TRBJ1-1; D gene uncertain. Trimming took off 1 base at V and 4 bases at J, with 10 bases between the two ends. The CDR3 is 14 residues long. CDR1 and CDR2 (germline): LNHDA, SQIVND (reference sequence).